This TCR beta chain appears in the sequencing data of a study of beta chain features in type 1 diabetes. General study findings and limits: Across all four CD4+ subsets, people with type 1 diabetes showed modestly shorter TCRB CDR3s.

Germline V lookup: CDR1 SQVTM, CDR2 ANQGSEA. The CDR3 runs to 13 residues. The V end was cut by 2 bases, the J end by 0 bases, with 7 bases between. The study reverse transcribed the entire isolated RNA, so it sequenced expressed TCRB transcripts. It was found that naive, central memory and regulatory T cell samples averaged approximately 3.6 million reads. Profiled with immunoSEQ multiplex PCR; TCRdb holds only in-frame clones, not every one. The data hold around 70,000 clones, with roughly 49% observed a single time. Points on this clone: Its antigen remains unidentified.

The purity of all sorted populations exceeded 95%. The source of this sequence is a man aged 25 to 45 with type 1 diabetes. The sample comprised central memory CD4+ T cells from blood. The V and J genes are TRBV29-1 and TRBJ1-1, with D unclear. CDR3 region: CSVEQQMNTEAFF. The CDR3 nucleotides read TGCAGCGTTGAACAACAAATGAACACTGAAGCTTTCTTT.